Listed below are T cell receptor beta chains from one sample, sequenced in a study of blood T cell repertoires in COVID-19. The repertoire was sequenced with immunoSEQ multiplex PCR; TCRdb's copy has only in-frame clones and lacks some. The sample has about 130,000 clones; over 60% are singletons. Material for sequencing was peripheral blood. The receptors originated from a woman in her 70s with acute or convalescent COVID-19. The CDR3 runs from the conserved cysteine through the conserved F or W. D genes are given only for firm matches. Part of the rows lack a size; the others show once, few, many or a class for expanded clones.

TRBV7-8	TRBD2	.	TRBJ2-2	CASTLLAGGLTELFF	TGTGCCAGCACCCTACTAGCGGGAGGTCTAACGGAGCTGTTTTTT
TRBV5-4	.	.	TRBJ1-6	CASSPGRGNSPLHF	TGTGCCAGCAGCCCCGGAAGGGGGAATTCACCCCTCCACTTT
TRBV5-1	TRBD1	.	TRBJ1-4	CASSLTRQGLHEKLFF	TGCGCCAGCAGCTTGACCCGACAGGGTCTACATGAAAAACTGTTTTTT
TRBV4-3	TRBD1	.	TRBJ1-2	CASSQDRGTGASSDYGYTF	TGCGCCAGCAGCCAAGATCGAGGGACAGGGGCCAGTTCTGACTATGGCTACACCTTC
TRBV19	.	few	TRBJ1-2	CASSTSTDSYNGYTF	TGTGCCAGTAGTACTTCGACGGACAGTTACAATGGCTACACCTTC
TRBV27	.	.	TRBJ2-7	CASSHSSGIPSYEQYF	TGTGCCAGCAGTCACTCATCCGGGATCCCTTCTTACGAGCAGTACTTC
TRBV9	TRBD2	few	TRBJ2-3	CASSARPAGGTDTQYF	TGTGCCAGCAGCGCCCGACCAGCGGGGGGGACAGATACGCAGTATTTT
TRBV18	.	.	TRBJ2-7	CASSPRRSGSSYEQYF	TGTGCCAGCTCACCACGTCGTAGCGGTAGCTCCTACGAGCAGTACTTC
TRBV28	.	.	TRBJ2-5	CASSLQARKETQYF	TGTGCCAGCAGTTTACAGGCGCGAAAAGAGACCCAGTACTTC
TRBV5-4	.	.	TRBJ2-1	CASSAGGAQGRNEQFF	TGTGCCAGCAGCGCCGGAGGCGCACAGGGCCGGAATGAGCAGTTCTTC
TRBV9	.	.	TRBJ2-2	CASSARTTGELFF	TGTGCCAGCAGCGCTCGAACAACCGGGGAGCTGTTTTTT
TRBV3-1/TRBV3-2	TRBD1	.	TRBJ1-1	CASSQPTWTGPTEAFF	TGTGCCAGCAGCCAACCTACTTGGACAGGGCCCACTGAAGCTTTCTTT
TRBV30	TRBD1	.	TRBJ1-1	CAWSGGTGGCLSEAFF	TGTGCCTGGAGTGGTGGGACAGGGGGCTGCCTCTCTGAAGCTTTCTTT
TRBV7-9	.	few	TRBJ1-6	CASSPTTWTHNSPLHF	TGTGCCAGCAGCCCCACAACGTGGACTCATAATTCACCCCTCCACTTT
TRBV27	.	few	TRBJ2-1	CASTSRGDEQFF	TGTGCCAGCACCTCCAGGGGCGATGAGCAGTTCTTC
TRBV7-3	TRBD1	.	TRBJ1-2	CASSSTGGYGYTF	TGTGCCAGCAGCTCAACAGGGGGTTATGGCTACACCTTC
TRBV5-6	.	.	TRBJ2-3	CASSLLADKYF	TGTGCCAGCAGCTTGCTGGCGGACAAGTATTTT
TRBV7-9	TRBD1	once	TRBJ1-4	CASSQGQGNEKLFF	TGTGCCAGCAGCCAAGGACAGGGTAATGAAAAACTGTTTTTT
TRBV6-6	.	few	TRBJ1-6	CASTPRGNSPLHF	TGTGCCAGCACCCCCCGAGGGAATTCACCCCTCCACTTT
TRBV5-8	TRBD1	.	TRBJ1-6	CASSFVRGNSPLHF	TGTGCCAGCAGCTTTGTCAGGGGGAATTCACCCCTCCACTTT
TRBV5-4	.	.	TRBJ2-1	CASSSSGSYNEQFF	TGTGCCAGCAGCTCGTCGGGGTCCTACAATGAGCAGTTCTTC
TRBV6-5	TRBD1	.	TRBJ1-2	CASSRTGTGNGYTF	TGTGCCAGCAGTCGAACAGGGACAGGGAATGGCTACACCTTC
TRBV29-1	.	once	TRBJ1-1	CSVGDVLEGAFF	TGCAGCGTGGGTGATGTATTGGAGGGAGCTTTCTTT
TRBV24-1	.	.	TRBJ2-3	CATSDSGIVTNTDTQYF	TGTGCCACCAGTGATTCGGGAATAGTGACTAACACAGATACGCAGTATTTT
TRBV11-1	TRBD1	.	TRBJ2-7	CASSRGQTYEQYF	TGTGCCAGCAGCCGGGGACAGACCTACGAGCAGTACTTC
TRBV5-1	.	once	TRBJ2-4	CASSLEGVAKNIQYF	TGCGCCAGCAGCTTGGAGGGGGTAGCCAAAAACATTCAGTACTTC
TRBV2	TRBD2	.	TRBJ2-7	CASRVGLAGEQYF	TGTGCCAGCAGGGTGGGGCTAGCGGGCGAGCAGTACTTT
TRBV2	TRBD2	.	TRBJ2-1	CASRATSPYNEQFF	TGTGCCAGCAGGGCGACTAGCCCCTACAATGAGCAGTTCTTC
TRBV5-6	TRBD2	.	TRBJ2-1	CASSLGTSGRGQEQFF	TGTGCCAGCAGCTTGGGGACTAGCGGGAGGGGCCAGGAGCAGTTCTTC
TRBV11-2	TRBD1	once	TRBJ1-4	CASSLEGAGEKLFF	TGTGCCAGCAGCCTAGAGGGGGCCGGGGAAAAACTGTTTTTT
TRBV4-1	.	.	TRBJ2-3	CASSQPRLPDTQYF	TGCGCCAGCAGCCAACCAAGACTACCAGATACGCAGTATTTT
TRBV5-1	.	.	TRBJ2-6	CASSTGQFFSGANVLTF	TGCGCCAGCAGCACCGGACAGTTCTTCTCTGGGGCCAACGTCCTGACTTTC
TRBV11-2	TRBD1	.	TRBJ2-3	CASSPGQGDTDTQYF	TGTGCCAGCAGCCCGGGACAGGGGGACACAGATACGCAGTATTTT
TRBV29-1	.	.	TRBJ2-3	CSVEIQGTDTQYF	TGCAGCGTTGAAATCCAGGGCACAGATACGCAGTATTTT
TRBV29-1	.	once	TRBJ1-1	CSVSGENTEAFF	TGCAGCGTTAGCGGAGAGAACACTGAAGCTTTCTTT
TRBV7-9	TRBD1	once	TRBJ1-2	CASNMDRALGYGYTF	TGTGCCAGCAACATGGACAGGGCCCTGGGGTATGGCTACACCTTC
TRBV10-3	.	medium-sized	TRBJ1-2	CAISGTQGSGGYTF	TGTGCCATCAGTGGAACCCAGGGTTCTGGCGGCTACACCTTC
TRBV9	.	.	TRBJ2-3	CASSVGAGRDTQYF	TGTGCCAGCAGCGTAGGGGCGGGGAGAGATACGCAGTATTTT